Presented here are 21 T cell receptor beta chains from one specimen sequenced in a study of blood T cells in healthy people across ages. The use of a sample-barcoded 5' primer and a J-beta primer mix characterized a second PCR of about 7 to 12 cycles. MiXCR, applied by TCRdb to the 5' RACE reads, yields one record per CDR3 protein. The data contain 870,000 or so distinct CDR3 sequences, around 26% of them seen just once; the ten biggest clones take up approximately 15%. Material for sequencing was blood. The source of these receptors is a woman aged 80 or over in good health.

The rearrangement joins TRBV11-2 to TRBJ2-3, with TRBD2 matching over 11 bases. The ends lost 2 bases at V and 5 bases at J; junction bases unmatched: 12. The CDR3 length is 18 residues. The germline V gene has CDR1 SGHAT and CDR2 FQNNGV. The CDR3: CASSLRDSGGVSGDTQYF. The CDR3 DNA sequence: TGTGCCAGCAGCTTACGGGATAGCGGGGGGGTTTCGGGAGATACGCAGTATTTT.

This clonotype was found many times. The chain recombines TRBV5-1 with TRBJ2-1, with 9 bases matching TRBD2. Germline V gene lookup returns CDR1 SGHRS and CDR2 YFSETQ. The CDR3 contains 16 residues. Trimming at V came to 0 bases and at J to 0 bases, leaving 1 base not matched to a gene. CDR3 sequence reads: CASSLAGLASYNEQFF. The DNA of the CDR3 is TGCGCCAGCAGCTTGGCGGGACTAGCCTCCTACAATGAGCAGTTCTTC.

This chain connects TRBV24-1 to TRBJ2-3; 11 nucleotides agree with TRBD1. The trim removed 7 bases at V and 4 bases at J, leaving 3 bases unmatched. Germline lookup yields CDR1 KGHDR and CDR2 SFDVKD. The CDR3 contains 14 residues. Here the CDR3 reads CATRPDRGPDTQYF. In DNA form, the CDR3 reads TGTGCCACCAGACCGGACAGGGGGCCAGATACGCAGTATTTT.

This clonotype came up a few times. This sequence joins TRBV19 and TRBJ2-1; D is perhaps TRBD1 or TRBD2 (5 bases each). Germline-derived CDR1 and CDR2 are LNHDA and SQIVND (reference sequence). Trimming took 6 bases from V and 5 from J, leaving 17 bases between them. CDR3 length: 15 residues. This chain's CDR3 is CASSRTGTGNNEQFF. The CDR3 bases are TGTGCCAGTAGCCGAACCGGGACGGGGAACAATGAGCAGTTCTTC.

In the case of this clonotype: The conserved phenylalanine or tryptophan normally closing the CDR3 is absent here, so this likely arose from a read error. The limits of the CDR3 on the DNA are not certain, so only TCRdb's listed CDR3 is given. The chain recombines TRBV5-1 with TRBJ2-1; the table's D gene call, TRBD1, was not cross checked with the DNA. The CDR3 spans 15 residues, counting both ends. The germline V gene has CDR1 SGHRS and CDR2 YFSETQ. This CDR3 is CASSLSAGWGYTFGS.

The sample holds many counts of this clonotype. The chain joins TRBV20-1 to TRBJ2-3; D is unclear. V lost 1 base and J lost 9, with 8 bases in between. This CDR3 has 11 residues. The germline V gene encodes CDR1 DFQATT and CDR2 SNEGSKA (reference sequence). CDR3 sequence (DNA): TGCAGTGCTAGAGGGACCTACACGCAGTATTTT. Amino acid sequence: CSARGTYTQYF.

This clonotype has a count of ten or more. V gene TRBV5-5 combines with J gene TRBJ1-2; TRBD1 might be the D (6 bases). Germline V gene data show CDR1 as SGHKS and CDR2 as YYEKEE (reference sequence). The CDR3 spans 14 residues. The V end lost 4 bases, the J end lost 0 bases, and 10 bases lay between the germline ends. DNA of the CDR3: TGTGCCAGCAGCCGGGACATAGCTAACTATGGCTACACCTTC. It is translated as CASSRDIANYGYTF. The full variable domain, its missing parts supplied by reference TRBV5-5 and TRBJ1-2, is DAGVTQSPTHLIKTRGQQVTLRCSPISGHKSVSWYQQVLGQGPQFIFQYYEKEERGRGNFPDRFSARQFPNYSSELNVNALLLGDSALYLCASSRDIANYGYTFGSGTRLTVV.

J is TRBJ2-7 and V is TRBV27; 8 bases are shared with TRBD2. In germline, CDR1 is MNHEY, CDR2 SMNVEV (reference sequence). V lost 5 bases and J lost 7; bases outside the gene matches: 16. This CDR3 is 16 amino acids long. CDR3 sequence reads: CASSPLTGGLGNEQYF. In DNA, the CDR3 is TGTGCCAGCAGTCCTTTGACGGGGGGGCTGGGGAATGAGCAGTACTTC.

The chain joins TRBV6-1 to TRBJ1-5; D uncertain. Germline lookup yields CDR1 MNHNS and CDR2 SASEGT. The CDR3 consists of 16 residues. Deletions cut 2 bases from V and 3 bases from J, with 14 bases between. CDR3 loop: CASSEYAATYNQPQHF. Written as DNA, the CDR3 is TGTGCCAGCAGTGAATACGCGGCGACCTACAATCAGCCCCAGCATTTT.

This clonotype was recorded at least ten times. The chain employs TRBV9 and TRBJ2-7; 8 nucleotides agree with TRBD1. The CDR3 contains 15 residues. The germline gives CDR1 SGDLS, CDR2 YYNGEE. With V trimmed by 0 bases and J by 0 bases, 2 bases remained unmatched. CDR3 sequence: CASSVGQGLSYEQYF. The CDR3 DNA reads TGTGCCAGCAGCGTAGGACAGGGGCTCTCCTACGAGCAGTACTTC.

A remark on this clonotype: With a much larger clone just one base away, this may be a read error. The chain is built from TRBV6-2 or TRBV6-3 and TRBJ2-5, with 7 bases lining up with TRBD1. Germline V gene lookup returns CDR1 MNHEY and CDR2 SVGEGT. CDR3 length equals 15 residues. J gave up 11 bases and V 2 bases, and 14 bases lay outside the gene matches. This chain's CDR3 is CASSYASRQGNEQYF. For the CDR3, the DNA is TGTGCCAGCAGTTACGCCTCCAGACAGGGCAATGAGCAGTACTTC.

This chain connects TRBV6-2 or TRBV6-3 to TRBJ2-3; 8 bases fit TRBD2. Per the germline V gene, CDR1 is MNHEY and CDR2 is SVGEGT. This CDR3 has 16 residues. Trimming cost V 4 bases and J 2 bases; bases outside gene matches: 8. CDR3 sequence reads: CASSFGTRGTTDTQYF. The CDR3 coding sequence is TGTGCCAGCAGTTTCGGGACTAGGGGGACCACAGATACGCAGTATTTT.

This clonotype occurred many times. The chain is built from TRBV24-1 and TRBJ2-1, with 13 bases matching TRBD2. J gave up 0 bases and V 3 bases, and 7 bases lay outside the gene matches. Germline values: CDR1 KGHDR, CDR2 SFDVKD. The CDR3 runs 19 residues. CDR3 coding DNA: TGTGCCACCAGTGATAGGACTAGCGGGGGCCCGAGCTCCTACAATGAGCAGTTCTTC. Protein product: CATSDRTSGGPSSYNEQFF.

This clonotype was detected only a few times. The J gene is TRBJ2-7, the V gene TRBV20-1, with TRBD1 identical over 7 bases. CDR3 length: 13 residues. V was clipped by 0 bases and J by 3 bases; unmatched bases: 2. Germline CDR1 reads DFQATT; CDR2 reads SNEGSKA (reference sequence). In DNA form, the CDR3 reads TGCAGTGCTAGAGAACAGGGGTTCTACGAGCAGTACTTC. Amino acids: CSAREQGFYEQYF.

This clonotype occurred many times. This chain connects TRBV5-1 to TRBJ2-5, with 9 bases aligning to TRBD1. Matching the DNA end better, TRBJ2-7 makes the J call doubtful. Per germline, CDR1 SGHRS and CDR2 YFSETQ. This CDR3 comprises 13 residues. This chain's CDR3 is CASSRDRVGEQYF. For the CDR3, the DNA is TGCGCCAGCAGCCGGGACAGGGTAGGCGAGCAGTACTTC.

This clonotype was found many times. The CDR3 coding sequence is TGTGCCAGCAGCTTAGTGGCTAGCGGGGGGTCTAGCACAGATACGCAGTATTTT. Protein product: CASSLVASGGSSTDTQYF. This sequence joins TRBV7-8 and TRBJ2-3; 11 bases agree with TRBD2. Per the germline V gene, CDR1 is SGHVS and CDR2 is FQNEAQ. This CDR3 comprises 18 residues. V shed 1 base and J 0 bases; nucleotides not matched to a gene: 6.

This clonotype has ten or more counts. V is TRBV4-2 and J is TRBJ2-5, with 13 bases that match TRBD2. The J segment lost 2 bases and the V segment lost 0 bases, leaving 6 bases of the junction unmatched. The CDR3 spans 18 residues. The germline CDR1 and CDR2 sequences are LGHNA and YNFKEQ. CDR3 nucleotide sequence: TGTGCCAGCAGCCAAGATTTACTAGCGGGGGGGCGGCAAGAGACCCAGTACTTC. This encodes CASSQDLLAGGRQETQYF.

The CDR3 protein is CSATSGQGTYEQYF. Here the CDR3 DNA reads TGCAGTGCTACCTCGGGACAGGGTACCTACGAGCAGTACTTC. This chain links TRBV20-1 with TRBJ2-7, with 9 positions matching TRBD1. Unmatched junction bases numbered 6, after V lost 4 bases and J lost 2 bases. The germline gives CDR1 DFQATT, CDR2 SNEGSKA (reference sequence). This CDR3 is built from 14 residues.

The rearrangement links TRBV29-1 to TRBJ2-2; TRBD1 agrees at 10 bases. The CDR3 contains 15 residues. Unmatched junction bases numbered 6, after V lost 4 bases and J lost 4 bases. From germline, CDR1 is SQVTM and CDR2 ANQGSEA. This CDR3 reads CSVGTGTGVTGELFF. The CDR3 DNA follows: TGCAGCGTTGGCACCGGGACAGGGGTCACCGGGGAGCTGTTTTTT.

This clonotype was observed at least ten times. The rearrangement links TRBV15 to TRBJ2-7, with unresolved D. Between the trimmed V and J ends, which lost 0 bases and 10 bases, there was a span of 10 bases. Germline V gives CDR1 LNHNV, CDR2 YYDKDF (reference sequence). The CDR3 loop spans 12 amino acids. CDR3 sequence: CATSRDLTPQYF. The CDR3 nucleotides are TGTGCCACCAGCAGAGATCTGACCCCCCAGTACTTC.

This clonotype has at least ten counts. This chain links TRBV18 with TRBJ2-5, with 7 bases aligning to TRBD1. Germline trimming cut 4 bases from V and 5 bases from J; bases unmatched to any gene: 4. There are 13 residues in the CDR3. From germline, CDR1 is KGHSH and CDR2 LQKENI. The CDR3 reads CASSQGQMETQYF. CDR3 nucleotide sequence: TGTGCCAGCTCACAGGGACAGATGGAGACCCAGTACTTC.